This TCR beta chain was profiled in a study of cytomegalovirus exposure and HLA in healthy donors. Study-wide results and limits: The later analysis indicated that the majority of CMV-associated TCR beta chains appeared HLA-restricted.

This clone appeared a single time. The antigen is undetermined. Germline V lookup: CDR1 WNHNN, CDR2 SYGVQD (reference sequence). The CDR3 totals 12 residues. V dropped 11 bases and J dropped 2 bases, with 12 bases sitting between them. The PCR was carried out with 60 Vbeta primers and 13 Jbeta primers. Data came from immunoSEQ multiplex PCR; TCRdb stores just in-frame clones and leaves some out. The sample lists 120,000 to 150,000 clones, around four fifths occurring once. The receptor was isolated from a male donor in good health and CMV-seronegative. This chain links TRBV10-1 with TRBJ1-2; a weak D match, TRBD1 (5 bases). The sample was PBMCs. CDR3 in amino acids: CAGGGSNYGYTF. The CDR3 nucleotides are TGCGCCGGGGGGGGGTCGAACTATGGCTACACCTTC.